This T cell receptor (beta chain) was profiled in a study of vaccination effects on CD4 cells after COVID-19. A note on this clone: What it binds is unknown.

The study, taken as a whole, reports: Small numbers of convalescent patients limited the study. It also lacked early post-infection timepoints. At late timepoints after vaccination, vaccine- and infection-induced clones shrank markedly.

Ahead of sequencing, the ViraFEST assay grew antigen-specific CD4+ T cells using viral peptide pools. CD4+ T cells were isolated after 10 days of culture. This individual tested PCR-positive for SARS-CoV-2 infection between March and December 2020. Peptides at around 10 ug/ml and IL-2 at approximately 9.7 IU/ml were added to 1.5 million to 2.5 million PBMC per well. Some clones are missing from TCRdb's copy, which holds only in-frame ones; the method was immunoSEQ multiplex PCR. The profile shows some 35,000 clones, around 70% of them singletons. V dropped 4 bases and J dropped 5 bases, with 15 bases sitting between them. Germline lookup yields CDR1 SGDLS and CDR2 YYNGEE. CDR3 length: 14 residues.

The TCR comes from a human donor who had a prior SARS-CoV-2 infection. The chain has TRBV9 and TRBJ1-2; D is unresolved. The specimen was CD4+ T cells from PBMCs cultured with HCoV-NL63 spike peptides, collected before COVID-19 vaccination. The CDR3 region has the DNA TGTGCCAGCAGCCCCGGAGGGAAACAATATGGCTACACCTTC. This encodes CASSPGGKQYGYTF.